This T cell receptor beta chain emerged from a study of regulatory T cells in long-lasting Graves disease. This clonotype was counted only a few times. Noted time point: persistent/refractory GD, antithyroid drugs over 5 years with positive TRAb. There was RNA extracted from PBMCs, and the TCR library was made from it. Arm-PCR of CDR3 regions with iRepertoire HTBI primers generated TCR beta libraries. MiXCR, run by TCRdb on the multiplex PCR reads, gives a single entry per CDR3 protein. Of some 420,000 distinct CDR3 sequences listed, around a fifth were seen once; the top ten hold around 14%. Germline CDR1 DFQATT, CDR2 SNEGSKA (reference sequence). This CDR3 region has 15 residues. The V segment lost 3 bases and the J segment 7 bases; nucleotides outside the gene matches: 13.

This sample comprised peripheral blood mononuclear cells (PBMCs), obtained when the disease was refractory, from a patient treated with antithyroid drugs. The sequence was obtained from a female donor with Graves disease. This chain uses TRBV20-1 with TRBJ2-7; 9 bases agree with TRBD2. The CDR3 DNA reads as TGCAGTGCTAGCGGGCTAGCGGGGACCTACTTGGAGCAGTACTTC. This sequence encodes CSASGLAGTYLEQYF.